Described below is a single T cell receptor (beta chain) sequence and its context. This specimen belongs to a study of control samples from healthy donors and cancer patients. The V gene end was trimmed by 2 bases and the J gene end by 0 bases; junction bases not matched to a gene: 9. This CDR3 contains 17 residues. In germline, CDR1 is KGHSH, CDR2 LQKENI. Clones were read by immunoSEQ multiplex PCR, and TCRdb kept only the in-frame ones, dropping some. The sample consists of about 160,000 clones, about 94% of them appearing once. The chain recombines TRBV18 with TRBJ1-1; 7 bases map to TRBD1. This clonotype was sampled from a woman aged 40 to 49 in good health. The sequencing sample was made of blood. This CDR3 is CASSPAPVGTVNTEAFF. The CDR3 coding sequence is TGTGCCAGCTCACCAGCGCCGGTTGGGACAGTGAACACTGAAGCTTTCTTT.